Each of the 7 T cell receptor beta chains below was sequenced from the same sample in a study of cytomegalovirus exposure and HLA in healthy donors. 13 Jbeta primers and 60 Vbeta primers were used for the PCR. The assay was immunoSEQ multiplex PCR, and TCRdb's table has in-frame clones only and misses some. The repertoire holds tens of thousands of clones, with approximately 80% as singletons. The material sequenced was PBMCs. Every receptor here comes from a woman between 45 and 65 years old in good health and CMV-seropositive.

The count of this clone is one. V usage is TRBV18 and J usage is TRBJ2-7, with D possibly being TRBD1 (6 bases). V lost 1 base to trimming and J lost 3 bases, with 7 bases between them. CDR1 and CDR2 (germline): KGHSH, LQKENI. The CDR3 has 13 residues. CDR3 amino acids: CASSPRGGYEQYV. The CDR3 DNA reads TGTGCCAGCTCACCACGAGGGGGCTACGAGCAGTACGTC.

This rearrangement joins TRBV4-1 to TRBJ1-4; possible D gene TRBD1, 6 bases. Germline V gives CDR1 MGHRA, CDR2 YSYEKL. The CDR3 consists of 15 residues. Trimming shortened V by 11 bases and J by 4 bases, and 20 bases separated the two germline ends. In nucleotides, the CDR3 is TGCGCCTCCTCTTCCCCCGGACAGAGTAATGAAAAACTGTTTTTT. This codes for CASSSPGQSNEKLFF.

This chain uses TRBV2 with TRBJ2-1, with 8 bases lining up with TRBD2. This CDR3 contains 14 residues. From germline, CDR1 is SNHLY and CDR2 FYNNEI. V lost 6 bases, J lost 8 bases, and 9 bases stayed unmatched. CDR3 sequence: CASRTGTRRDEQFF. CDR3 in DNA: TGTGCCAGCAGGACCGGGACTAGGCGCGATGAGCAGTTCTTC.

This CDR3 reads CATRDRMANYGYTF. The CDR3 bases are TGTGCCACCAGAGACAGGATGGCTAACTATGGCTACACCTTC. The chain uses TRBV6-1 and TRBJ1-2; tentatively, D is TRBD1 (6 bases). CDR3 length equals 14 residues. Germline values: CDR1 MNHNS, CDR2 SASEGT. With 10 bases removed from V and 0 bases from J, the gap between germline ends came to 15 bases.

This clone was found once. V usage is TRBV7-8 and J usage is TRBJ2-1; TRBD2 aligns across 7 bases. Germline CDR1 SGHVS, CDR2 FQNEAQ. The CDR3 length is 13 residues. The V gene end was trimmed by 4 bases and the J gene end by 10 bases; junction bases not matched to a gene: 7. The CDR3 region has the DNA TGTGCCAGCAGCTCCGGACTAGTTCTAGAGCAGTTCTTC. Amino acids: CASSSGLVLEQFF.

This chain links TRBV5-1 with TRBJ2-5; D might be TRBD1 (6 bases). Deletions cut 2 bases from V and 2 bases from J, with 7 bases between. The CDR3 totals 13 residues. Germline values: CDR1 SGHRS, CDR2 YFSETQ. This CDR3 reads CASSFGQQETQYF. The CDR3 bases are TGCGCCAGCAGCTTTGGACAGCAAGAGACCCAGTACTTC.

V usage is TRBV5-1 and J usage is TRBJ1-6; no clear D. CDR1 is SGHRS and CDR2 is YFSETQ in the germline V gene. V shed 6 bases and J shed 7 bases, with 11 bases lying between them. The CDR3 contains 13 residues. DNA for the CDR3: TGCGCCAGCACCCCGGGTGGCAATTCACCCCTCCACTTT. Amino acid sequence: CASTPGGNSPLHF.